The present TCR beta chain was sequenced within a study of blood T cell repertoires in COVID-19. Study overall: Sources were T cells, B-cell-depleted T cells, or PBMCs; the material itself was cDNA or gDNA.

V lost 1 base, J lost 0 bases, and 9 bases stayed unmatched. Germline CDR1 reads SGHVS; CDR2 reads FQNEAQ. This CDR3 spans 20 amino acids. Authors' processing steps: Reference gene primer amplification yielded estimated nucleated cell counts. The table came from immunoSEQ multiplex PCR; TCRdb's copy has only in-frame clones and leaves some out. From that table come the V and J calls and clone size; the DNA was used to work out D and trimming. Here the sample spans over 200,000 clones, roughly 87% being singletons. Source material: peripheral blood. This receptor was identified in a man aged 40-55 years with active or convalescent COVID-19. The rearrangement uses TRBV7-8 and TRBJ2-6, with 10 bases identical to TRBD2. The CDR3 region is CASSLGLLAGPLSGANVLTF. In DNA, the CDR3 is TGTGCCAGCAGCTTAGGGTTACTAGCGGGACCCCTCTCTGGGGCCAACGTCCTGACTTTC. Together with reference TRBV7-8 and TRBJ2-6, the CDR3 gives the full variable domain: GAGVSQSPRYKVAKRGQDVALRCDPISGHVSLFWYQQALGQGPEFLTYFQNEAQLDKSGLPSDRFFAERPEGSVSTLKIQRTQQEDSAVYLCASSLGLLAGPLSGANVLTFGAGSRLTVL.